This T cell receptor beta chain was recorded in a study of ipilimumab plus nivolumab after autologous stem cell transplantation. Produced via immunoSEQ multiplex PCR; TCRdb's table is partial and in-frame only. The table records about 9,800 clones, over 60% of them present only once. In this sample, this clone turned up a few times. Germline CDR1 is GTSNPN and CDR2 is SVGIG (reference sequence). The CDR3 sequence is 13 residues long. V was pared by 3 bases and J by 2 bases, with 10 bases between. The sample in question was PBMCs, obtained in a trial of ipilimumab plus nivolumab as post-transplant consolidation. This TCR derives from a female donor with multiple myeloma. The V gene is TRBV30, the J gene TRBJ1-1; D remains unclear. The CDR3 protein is CAWSATANTEAFF. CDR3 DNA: TGTGCCTGGAGCGCTACAGCAAACACTGAAGCTTTCTTT. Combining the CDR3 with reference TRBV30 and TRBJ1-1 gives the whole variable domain SQTIHQWPATLVQPVGSPLSLECTVEGTSNPNLYWYRQAAGRGLQLLFYSVGIGQISSEVPQNLSASRPQDRQFILSSKKLLLSDSGFYLCAWSATANTEAFFGQGTRLTVV.